These 12 T cell receptor beta chains were sequenced from one sample in a study of blood T cell repertoires in COVID-19. Repertoires were generated with immunoSEQ multiplex PCR, while TCRdb's copy carries only in-frame clones and drops some. The data hold approximately 270,000 clones, with about four fifths observed a single time. The sequenced sample consisted of peripheral blood. These receptor sequences come from an older man with acute or convalescent COVID-19.

This clone appeared once. This chain connects TRBV24-1 to TRBJ1-5, with 9 bases matching TRBD1. J was trimmed by 0 bases and V by 7 bases; bases with no gene match: 12. The CDR3 sequence is 18 residues long. Germline V gene lookup returns CDR1 KGHDR and CDR2 SFDVKD. The CDR3 reads CATRRTGDPLCSNQPQHF. As DNA, the CDR3 is TGTGCCACCAGGAGGACAGGGGACCCACTGTGTAGCAATCAGCCCCAGCATTTT.

This rearrangement joins TRBV7-9 to TRBJ1-1; tentative D call: TRBD1 (5 bases). The germline V gene encodes CDR1 SEHNR and CDR2 FQNEAQ (reference sequence). The CDR3 contains 15 residues. Trimming shortened V by 5 bases and J by 3 bases, and 16 bases separated the two germline ends. In nucleotides, the CDR3 is TGTGCCAGCAGCCCCCCGCAGGGAGGGGACACTGAAGCTTTCTTT. It yields the protein CASSPPQGGDTEAFF.

J is TRBJ1-2 and V is TRBV5-1; 11 bases are shared with TRBD1. Trimming cost V 3 bases and J 4 bases; bases outside gene matches: 2. The germline V gene has CDR1 SGHRS and CDR2 YFSETQ. CDR3 length: 14 amino acids. CDR3 sequence (DNA): TGCGCCAGCAGCTACGGGACAGGGGGCTATGGCTACACCTTC. It codes for CASSYGTGGYGYTF.

The chain employs TRBV19 and TRBJ1-1; no definite D call. This CDR3 is 12 amino acids long. Trimming removed 3 bases at V and 1 base at J, with 3 bases between. The germline gives CDR1 LNHDA, CDR2 SQIVND (reference sequence). CDR3 DNA sequence: TGTGCCAGTAGTATGAGGAACACTGAAGCTTTCTTT. Translated: CASSMRNTEAFF.

This chain links TRBV2 with TRBJ2-7; 7 bases match TRBD2. Germline CDR1 SNHLY, CDR2 FYNNEI. CDR3 length: 12 residues. V shed 5 bases, J shed 2 bases, and the junction held 0 bases outside the gene matches. For the CDR3, the DNA is TGTGCCAGCAGTCGGGAGGCCTACGAGCAGTACTTC. Protein product: CASSREAYEQYF.

This clone occurred a few times. The genes are TRBV12-3 or TRBV12-4 and TRBJ1-4; no clear D. The CDR3 is 11 residues long. V lost 6 bases to trimming and J lost 7 bases, with 6 bases between them. CDR3 loop: CASSLSEKLFF. CDR3 bases: TGTGCCAGCAGCCTTAGTGAAAAACTGTTTTTT.

V is TRBV18 and J is TRBJ2-2, with TRBD1 matching 9 bases. The CDR3 contains 16 residues. Germline CDR1 is KGHSH and CDR2 is LQKENI. With V trimmed by 4 bases and J by 5 bases, 8 bases remained unmatched. CDR3 nucleotides: TGTGCCAGCTCACGACTACAGGGGGCAGGAACCGGGGAGCTGTTTTTT. It translates to CASSRLQGAGTGELFF.

This chain links TRBV11-2 with TRBJ2-7, with TRBD2 identical over 14 bases. Germline loops: CDR1 SGHAT, CDR2 FQNNGV. The CDR3 covers 19 residues. J lost 4 bases, V lost 5 bases, and 16 bases had no gene match. CDR3 sequence reads: CASSPLGTSGRKVLYEQYF. The CDR3 nucleotides are TGTGCCAGCAGCCCCTTAGGGACTAGCGGGAGAAAGGTGTTGTACGAGCAGTACTTC.

This clone was counted only a few times. The V call is TRBV28, the J call TRBJ1-6; TRBD1 matches at 7 bases. The ends lost 3 bases at V and 6 bases at J; junction bases unmatched: 8. CDR1 is MDHEN and CDR2 is SYDVKM in the germline V gene. This CDR3 has 16 residues. The CDR3 reads CASSLNLGTANSPLHF. The DNA of the CDR3 is TGTGCCAGCAGTTTGAATTTGGGGACAGCTAATTCACCCCTCCACTTT.

The gene calls are TRBV3-1 (or the pseudogene TRBV3-2) and TRBJ2-1, with a weak D call TRBD2 (6 bases). The V gene lost 1 base and the J gene lost 11 bases, with 15 bases spanning the gap. Germline V CDR1 and CDR2: LGHDT, YNNKEL (reference sequence). This CDR3 contains 14 residues. CDR3 coding DNA: TGTGCCAGCAGCCAAGGTAATAGGGCGGGGCAGCAGTTCTTC. Protein sequence: CASSQGNRAGQQFF.

The chain is built from TRBV18 and TRBJ2-1; D is ambiguous. In germline, CDR1 is KGHSH, CDR2 LQKENI. The CDR3 contains 12 residues. The V end lost 6 bases, the J end lost 7 bases, and 10 bases lay between the germline ends. CDR3 bases: TGTGCCAGCTCCCCGCGGAATAATGAGCAGTTCTTC. Amino acid sequence: CASSPRNNEQFF.

V gene TRBV9 combines with J gene TRBJ2-5, with 12 bases aligning to TRBD2. In germline, CDR1 is SGDLS, CDR2 YYNGEE. The V gene end was trimmed by 4 bases and the J gene end by 5 bases; junction bases not matched to a gene: 6. This CDR3 contains 15 residues. In nucleotides, the CDR3 is TGTGCCAGCAGCACCTCTAGCGGGAGGGCCGAGACCCAGTACTTC. This codes for CASSTSSGRAETQYF.